The rows below give T cell receptor beta chains drawn from one sample of a study of CD8 T cells in Susac syndrome. TCRdb used MiXCR to reprocess the immunoSEQ multiplex PCR reads, holding one entry per CDR3 protein. The repertoire holds hundreds of thousands of distinct CDR3 sequences, with just under 95% as singletons. The material sequenced was CD4+ T cells from PBMCs. These receptors all come from a human donor with multiple sclerosis. The CDR3 runs from the conserved cysteine through the conserved F or W. The D gene is left open where the match is weak. Rows give clone size only sometimes, using once, few, many, or a class for an expanded clone.

CDR3nt	CDR3aa	abundance	d_gene	v_gene	j_gene	len
TGTGCCAGCAGCCAAGAGAGAACAGCTTTCTTT	CASSQERTAFF	-	-	TRBV3-1	TRBJ1-1	11
TGTGCCTGGCAACGGGACAGTAATGAAAAACTGTTTTTT	CAWQRDSNEKLFF	-	TRBD1	TRBV30	TRBJ1-4	13
TGTGCCAGCAGTCCAGGGCGAGGGACAGAGGCGGAGGAGCAGTTCTTC	CASSPGRGTEAEEQFF	-	TRBD1	TRBV12-3/TRBV12-4	TRBJ2-1	16
TGTGCCAGCAGTTTAACAGGGCGAATCACTGAAGCTTTCTTT	CASSLTGRITEAFF	-	-	TRBV28	TRBJ1-1	14
TGTGCCAGCAGTTTCCGGTACAGCTCCTACGAGCAGTACTTC	CASSFRYSSYEQYF	-	-	TRBV6-5	TRBJ2-7	14
TGCAGTGCTAGAGATCTAGCGGGGGGTCCGGCAGATACGCAGTATTTT	CSARDLAGGPADTQYF	-	TRBD2	TRBV20-1	TRBJ2-3	16
TGTGCCAGCAGCCAAGGGGTGCTGCAATCACCCCTCCACTTT	CASSQGVLQSPLHF	-	-	TRBV3-1	TRBJ1-6	14
TGTGCCAGCAAACCCCCGTCCGGCAGGGAGGAGACCCAGTACTTC	CASKPPSGREETQYF	-	-	TRBV5-6	TRBJ2-5	15
TGTGCCTGGAGTGTAACCGCGCAGTATAATTCACCCCTCCACTTT	CAWSVTAQYNSPLHF	-	-	TRBV30	TRBJ1-6	15
TGTGCCAGCAGCCTTCACCGGGACTCCTACGAGCAGTACTTC	CASSLHRDSYEQYF	-	-	TRBV9	TRBJ2-7	14
TGTGCCAGCAGCCGTAGTCCCTATGGGACAGACCAAGTCGATCCACCCCTCCACTTT	CASSRSPYGTDQVDPPLHF	-	TRBD1	TRBV11-1	TRBJ1-6	19
TGTGCCAGCTCATTCCAGTACAAAGAGAACACTGAAGCTTTCTTT	CASSFQYKENTEAFF	once	-	TRBV18	TRBJ1-1	15
TGTGCCAGCTCACCCGGTACAGATAGCAATCAGCCCCAGCATTTT	CASSPGTDSNQPQHF	-	-	TRBV18	TRBJ1-5	15
TGCAGCGTAGTCGGAGGGGTGTCGAACACTGAAGCTTTCTTT	CSVVGGVSNTEAFF	-	-	TRBV29-1	TRBJ1-1	14
TGTGCCTGGAGTTCATACCTCCGACTAGCGGGGAGGACAGATACGCAGTATTTT	CAWSSYLRLAGRTDTQYF	once	TRBD2	TRBV30	TRBJ2-3	18
TGTGCCTGGGGGCACAGGGGGCGAGGTGAAGAGACCCAGTACTTC	CAWGHRGRGEETQYF	-	TRBD1	TRBV30	TRBJ2-5	15
TGCAGTGCTAGGAAGGAGAGGGGGCAGTTCTTC	CSARKERGQFF	once	-	TRBV20-1	TRBJ2-1	11
TGCGCCAGCACCCCTTACGGGGTCGACACCGGGGAGCTGTTTTTT	CASTPYGVDTGELFF	once	-	TRBV5-1	TRBJ2-2	15
TGCAGCGCCGGCCCGGGACAGGCCGCGGATACGCAGTATTTT	CSAGPGQAADTQYF	-	TRBD1	TRBV29-1	TRBJ2-3	14
TGCGCCAGCAGCTCACCCGGGACCTATGGCTACACCTTC	CASSSPGTYGYTF	-	-	TRBV5-1	TRBJ1-2	13
TGCAGTGCTGCGGGCAGGACGGAAAACTATGGCTACACCTTC	CSAAGRTENYGYTF	-	-	TRBV20-1	TRBJ1-2	14
TGTGCCAGCAGTTTGGAGGGCACTGAAGCTTTCTTT	CASSLEGTEAFF	-	-	TRBV12-3/TRBV12-4	TRBJ1-1	12
TGTGCCAGCAGTTTACAGGATACCACCATATATTTT	CASSLQDTTIYF	-	-	TRBV7-2	TRBJ1-3	12
TGTGCCAGCAGCAATTACAGGGATGGCTACACCTTC	CASSNYRDGYTF	-	-	TRBV7-2	TRBJ1-2	12
TGTGCCAGCAGCCAATCCGGGACGGACAGCAATCAGCCCCAGCATTTT	CASSQSGTDSNQPQHF	-	-	TRBV3-1	TRBJ1-5	16
TGCGCCAGCAGCTTGGCAGGAACTAGCAATCAGCCCCAGCATTTT	CASSLAGTSNQPQHF	-	-	TRBV5-1	TRBJ1-5	15
TGCAGTGCTAGTAGTTTGCTTGCCACAGATACGCAGTATTTT	CSASSLLATDTQYF	-	-	TRBV20-1	TRBJ2-3	14
TGCAGTGCTAGGACTAGCCCAAACACAGATACGCAGTATTTT	CSARTSPNTDTQYF	-	TRBD2	TRBV20-1	TRBJ2-3	14
TGTGCCTGGAGTGTCGTCGGGTCCTCCTACGAGCAGTACTTC	CAWSVVGSSYEQYF	-	-	TRBV30	TRBJ2-7	14
TGTGCCAGCAGCCCAACGGCTAGCGTGATCAATGAGCAGTTCTTC	CASSPTASVINEQFF	-	-	TRBV7-3	TRBJ2-1	15
TGTGCCTGGACCCTAGGGGTCCACGAGCAGTACTTC	CAWTLGVHEQYF	once	-	TRBV30	TRBJ2-7	12
TGCAGCGTTCAAACGCTCGGGACAGCCAACTATGGCTACACCTTC	CSVQTLGTANYGYTF	-	TRBD1	TRBV29-1	TRBJ1-2	15
TGTGCCAGCAGCGTAGGCCCTAGCGGAGTATACAATGAGCAGTTCTTC	CASSVGPSGVYNEQFF	-	TRBD2	TRBV9	TRBJ2-1	16
TGTGCCAGCAGCCCGACAGGGTATGCGGGCTACACCTTC	CASSPTGYAGYTF	-	TRBD1	TRBV11-2	TRBJ1-2	13
TGCAGCGTTGCTGGGCTAGCGGGGGCCCAAGAGACCCAGTACTTC	CSVAGLAGAQETQYF	-	TRBD2	TRBV29-1	TRBJ2-5	15
TGTGCCAGCAGTTCCGGACAGGGCGATGGCTACACCTTC	CASSSGQGDGYTF	-	TRBD1	TRBV6-6	TRBJ1-2	13
TGTGCCACCTCCCCGGGACAGCCCTACAATGAGCAGTTCTTC	CATSPGQPYNEQFF	-	TRBD1	TRBV27	TRBJ2-1	14
TGTGCCAGCAGCCAAAGCTCGACGGAGCAGTACTTC	CASSQSSTEQYF	once	-	TRBV3-1	TRBJ2-7	12
TGTGCCTGGACAAGGCCAGGTAGCAATCAGCCCCAGCATTTT	CAWTRPGSNQPQHF	-	-	TRBV30	TRBJ1-5	14
TGTGCCAGCAGCCGGGACAGGGGAATCCAAGAGACCCAGTACTTC	CASSRDRGIQETQYF	-	TRBD1	TRBV7-9	TRBJ2-5	15
TGCAGTGCTAACGGCGGCTACCGTAATGGCTACACCTTC	CSANGGYRNGYTF	-	-	TRBV20-1	TRBJ1-2	13
TGCGCCAGCAGCTTGGATGGCAACTCTGGGGCCAACGTCCTGACTTTC	CASSLDGNSGANVLTF	once	-	TRBV5-1	TRBJ2-6	16
TGTGCCACTCGTCTTGACCTTAATTCACCCCTCCACTTT	CATRLDLNSPLHF	-	-	TRBV2	TRBJ1-6	13
TGTGCCAGTGGACTAGATGATGATACGCAGTATTTT	CASGLDDDTQYF	-	TRBD2	TRBV2	TRBJ2-3	12
TGCAGTACTCGACAGGGAAGAAATGAAAAACTGTTTTTT	CSTRQGRNEKLFF	-	TRBD1	TRBV20-1	TRBJ1-4	13
TGTGCCAGCAGCGTCGCACAGGGGGTTATGCAGTACTTC	CASSVAQGVMQYF	-	TRBD1	TRBV14	TRBJ2-7	13
TGCAGCGTGTCCCTCCGTCTAGCGGGGGGGATAAATGAGCAGTTCTTC	CSVSLRLAGGINEQFF	-	TRBD2	TRBV29-1	TRBJ2-1	16
TGCGCCAGCAGCTTGTCGGGACAGGAGTATGGCTACACCTTC	CASSLSGQEYGYTF	-	TRBD1	TRBV5-1	TRBJ1-2	14
TGCAGCCTTGTAGAGCGGGGGGTGTACAATGAGCAGTTCTTC	CSLVERGVYNEQFF	-	TRBD2	TRBV29-1	TRBJ2-1	14
TGTGCCACCAGCGGAACAAGACTAGCGGCTGGGGAGCTGTTTTTT	CATSGTRLAAGELFF	-	TRBD2	TRBV15	TRBJ2-2	15
TGCAGTGCTGGGGGCGGCTACACCTTC	CSAGGGYTF	-	-	TRBV20-1	TRBJ1-2	9
TGTGCCAGCCAAACAACCGGGGCCAACTATGGCTACACCTTC	CASQTTGANYGYTF	-	-	TRBV9	TRBJ1-2	14
TGTGCCAGTAGCCCCGGAGGGGGAATAAATGAGCAGTTCTTC	CASSPGGGINEQFF	once	-	TRBV19	TRBJ2-1	14
TGTGCCTGGAGAGTCGGACAGCACCAAGAGACCCAGTACTTC	CAWRVGQHQETQYF	-	-	TRBV30	TRBJ2-5	14